This entry features one T cell receptor beta chain sequence. Its antigen is unknown. This entry belongs to a study of CD8+ T cells in alopecia areata. The overall study: It was 6 to 18 months of tofacitinib, and then there were 6 months off drug.

The CDR3 contains 19 residues. V lost 1 base, J lost 2 bases, and 15 bases stayed unmatched. The V gene's germline CDR1 is MGHRA and CDR2 YSYEKL. Lesional scalp punch biopsies and peripheral blood came from alopecia areata patients. In each case, RNA was isolated and then reverse transcribed into cDNA as the sequencing template. Assay used: immunoSEQ multiplex PCR; TCRdb lists only in-frame clones, some missing. The sample comprises 150,000 to 180,000 clones, 45% to 55% of which are singletons, and roughly a fifth rests with the top ten. Study results and caveats: Higher clonality than in normal scalp was seen in lesional scalp, especially alopecia totalis/universalis. Between patients, shared TCR sequences were less clear than in mice. This was possibly due in part to HLA diversity in the patient population.

Sequences were derived from CD8+ T cells sorted from blood, sampled at week 0. The chain is built from TRBV4-1 and TRBJ2-7; 9 bases match TRBD2. The source of this sequence is a human donor with alopecia areata. CDR3 DNA sequence: TGCGCCAGCAGCCAAGCCCACCCTCGCCCTAGCGGGGCCCCCTACGAGCAGTACTTC. The encoded protein is CASSQAHPRPSGAPYEQYF.